These 5 T cell receptor beta chains share one sample of origin, sequenced in a study of blood T cell repertoires in COVID-19. Sequencing used immunoSEQ multiplex PCR; TCRdb keeps in-frame clones, though not all of them. The data show under 200,000 clones, over 65% seen once. What was sequenced was peripheral blood. The receptors here all came from a man aged 55-75 years with acute or convalescent COVID-19.

The CDR3 DNA is TGTGCCAGCAGCTTAGAAGGGACAGGGCCTCCGCGCTACACCTTC. Translation: CASSLEGTGPPRYTF. This sequence joins TRBV7-2 and TRBJ1-2, with 9 bases identical to TRBD1. Germline assignment: CDR1 SGHTA and CDR2 FQGNSA. CDR3 length equals 15 residues. With 1 base clipped from V and 9 bases from J, the junction kept 9 bases outside the gene matches. Supplemented by reference TRBV7-2 and TRBJ1-2, the full variable domain reads GAGVSQSPSNKVTEKGKDVELRCDPISGHTALYWYRQSLGQGLEFLIYFQGNSAPDKSGLPSDRFSAERTGGSVSTLTIQRTQQEDSAVYLCASSLEGTGPPRYTFGSGTRLTVV.

J is TRBJ1-6 and V is TRBV19; TRBD1 aligns across 7 bases. The V segment lost 6 bases and the J segment 1 base; nucleotides outside the gene matches: 9. This CDR3 has 17 amino acids. The germline V gene encodes CDR1 LNHDA and CDR2 SQIVND (reference sequence). CDR3 sequence reads: CASRGKTGVSYNSPLHF. The CDR3 nucleotides read TGTGCCAGTAGAGGTAAAACAGGGGTATCCTATAATTCACCCCTCCACTTT.

In its sample, this clone was seen a few times. This rearrangement joins TRBV2 to TRBJ2-2; tentatively, D is TRBD2 (6 bases). The CDR3 extends over 15 amino acids. Germline CDR1 reads SNHLY; CDR2 reads FYNNEI. The germline V and J ends were trimmed by 2 bases and 7 bases, with 14 bases remaining between them. CDR3 in DNA: TGTGCCAGCAGTGAAAACCCAGCGGGTGACGGGGAGCTGTTTTTT. As protein: CASSENPAGDGELFF.

The CDR3 region has the DNA TGTGCCAGCAGTGTACCAGGGGCCTCGAACACCGGGGAGCTGTTTTTT. This encodes CASSVPGASNTGELFF. This chain uses TRBV27 with TRBJ2-2, with a tentative D call TRBD1 (6 bases). The CDR3 totals 16 residues. Trimming removed 5 bases from V and 0 bases from J, with 13 bases in between. Germline CDR1 reads MNHEY; CDR2 reads SMNVEV (reference sequence).

The chain couples TRBV28 to TRBJ1-6; possibly TRBD1 for D (5 bases). The CDR3 spans 14 residues. V was trimmed by 10 bases and J by 0 bases, leaving 10 bases between them. Germline assignment: CDR1 MDHEN and CDR2 SYDVKM. CDR3 nucleotide sequence: TGTGCCACCGGGGGGAGCTCCTATAATTCACCCCTCCACTTT. Its translation: CATGGSSYNSPLHF.